Listed below are T cell receptor beta chains from one sample, sequenced in a study of blood T cell repertoires in COVID-19. Clones were sequenced by immunoSEQ multiplex PCR, and TCRdb holds only the in-frame ones, with some missing. The sample shows fewer than 150,000 clones, 80% to 85% of them seen only once. The source material was peripheral blood. These receptors all stem from a human donor in a cohort sampled during active COVID-19. CDR3s include the opening cysteine and the closing phenylalanine or tryptophan.

J: TRBJ2-3; V: TRBV6-2/TRBV6-3; length: 12; CDR3: CASSSGGGTQYF
J: TRBJ2-7; V: TRBV3-1/TRBV3-2; length: 12; CDR3: CASSQGGYEQYF
J: TRBJ2-3; V: TRBV7-7; length: 15; CDR3: CASSLGAGVTDTQYF
J: TRBJ2-1; V: TRBV18; length: 13; CDR3: CASSRGQGYEQFF
J: TRBJ2-3; V: TRBV20-1; length: 11; CDR3: CSNSGLYTQYF
J: TRBJ2-2; V: TRBV7-9; length: 16; CDR3: CASSRRDSLNTGELFF
J: TRBJ1-5; V: TRBV24-1; length: 12; CDR3: CATSDPNQPQHF
J: TRBJ1-1; V: TRBV28; length: 14; CDR3: CASRERGRETEAFF
J: TRBJ1-5; V: TRBV6-5; length: 14; CDR3: CASRTGLSNQPQHF
J: TRBJ1-1; V: TRBV5-1; length: 14; CDR3: CASSSGVENTEAFF
J: TRBJ1-6; V: TRBV5-1; length: 14; CDR3: CASSLVAENSPLHF
J: TRBJ1-2; V: TRBV2; length: 14; CDR3: CASSGGQGSYGYTF
J: TRBJ2-3; V: TRBV20-1; length: 16; CDR3: CSASSVSGYPADTQYF
J: TRBJ1-3; V: TRBV19; length: 14; CDR3: CASTAGGSGNTIYF
J: TRBJ1-4; V: TRBV4-1; length: 14; CDR3: CASSQADRGEKLFF
J: TRBJ2-3; V: TRBV3-1/TRBV3-2; length: 17; CDR3: CASSYSGTSPMGNTQYF
J: TRBJ1-5; V: TRBV6-4; length: 19; CDR3: CASSDSDRDGDNSNQPQHF
J: TRBJ2-2; V: TRBV5-1; length: 14; CDR3: CASSPGTSPGELFF
J: TRBJ2-3; V: TRBV7-9; length: 16; CDR3: CASSLVVSGGTDTQYF
J: TRBJ2-7; V: TRBV24-1; length: 16; CDR3: CATSIIRDRAGYEQYF
J: TRBJ2-7; V: TRBV6-6; length: 15; CDR3: CASSYSTGYSYEQYF
J: TRBJ1-3; V: TRBV7-9; length: 15; CDR3: CASSPDRVSGNTIYF
J: TRBJ2-7; V: TRBV5-8; length: 15; CDR3: CASSLAPGGFYEQYF
J: TRBJ2-1; V: TRBV6-1; length: 15; CDR3: CASSELAPSYNEQFF
J: TRBJ1-1; V: TRBV19; length: 16; CDR3: CASSAAQGYGGTEAFF
J: TRBJ1-1; V: TRBV2; length: 12; CDR3: CASSGSWAEAFF
J: TRBJ2-3; V: TRBV7-3; length: 12; CDR3: CASSPSTDTQYF
J: TRBJ2-7; V: TRBV2; length: 15; CDR3: CASRPGQLLINEQYF
J: TRBJ2-3; V: TRBV7-9; length: 16; CDR3: CASSPGADTSTDTQYF
J: TRBJ1-2; V: TRBV24-1; length: 12; CDR3: CATSDHSSGYTF
J: TRBJ2-7; V: TRBV7-9; length: 13; CDR3: CASSLAGQYEQYF
J: TRBJ1-2; V: TRBV7-2; length: 13; CDR3: CASSWGQTYGYTF
J: TRBJ2-5; V: TRBV7-6; length: 13; CDR3: CASTYGGEETQYF
J: TRBJ2-1; V: TRBV24-1; length: 12; CDR3: CATSDLPGEQFF
J: TRBJ2-5; V: TRBV5-1; length: 16; CDR3: CASSLVGSGVQETQYF
J: TRBJ1-2; V: TRBV6-5; length: 13; CDR3: CASSITDRYGYTF
J: TRBJ1-3; V: TRBV5-1; length: 16; CDR3: CASSLEGLDAGNTIYF
J: TRBJ1-3; V: TRBV27; length: 15; CDR3: CASSLELVSGNTIYF
J: TRBJ1-1; V: TRBV5-4; length: 15; CDR3: CASSPIQGADTEAFF
J: TRBJ1-1; V: TRBV18; length: 16; CDR3: CASSPPSSAGGIEAFF
J: TRBJ2-2; V: TRBV24-1; length: 15; CDR3: CATATDRSETGELFF
J: TRBJ1-1; V: TRBV20-1; length: 13; CDR3: CSASPRLNTEAFF
J: TRBJ2-7; V: TRBV10-3; length: 15; CDR3: CATRSRQESSYEQYF
J: TRBJ2-3; V: TRBV7-8; length: 13; CDR3: CASSGRGTDTQYF
J: TRBJ2-3; V: TRBV19; length: 14; CDR3: CASSRGQGANTQYF
J: TRBJ2-5; V: TRBV5-1; length: 14; CDR3: CASGAGNLQETQYF
J: TRBJ2-3; V: TRBV5-1; length: 15; CDR3: CASSLAGGRTDTQYF
J: TRBJ1-6; V: TRBV19; length: 15; CDR3: CASSIAWGVNSPLHF
J: TRBJ1-5; V: TRBV6-5; length: 15; CDR3: CASSFGQASNQPQHF
J: TRBJ1-5; V: TRBV27; length: 15; CDR3: CASRRDQGSNQPQHF
J: TRBJ1-1; V: TRBV6-5; length: 16; CDR3: CASSYTTGTGAPEAFF
J: TRBJ2-7; V: TRBV28; length: 11; CDR3: CASSPAYEQYF
J: TRBJ1-2; V: TRBV5-6; length: 15; CDR3: CASFSGSVSRYGYTF
J: TRBJ1-2; V: TRBV24-1; length: 13; CDR3: CATQQNRGNGYTF
J: TRBJ1-2; V: TRBV2; length: 18; CDR3: CASSSQGQARATNYGYTF